This passage covers 18 T cell receptor beta chains from one sample sequenced in a study of blood T cell repertoires in COVID-19. Some clones are missing from TCRdb's copy, which holds only in-frame ones; the method was immunoSEQ multiplex PCR. The sample has about 260,000 clones, approximately 89% seen once; the top ten hold roughly 9.8%. The specimen sequenced was peripheral blood. These TCRs come from a man in his forties who had recovered from COVID-19.

The chain links TRBV5-1 to TRBJ2-1; the match to TRBD1 covers 8 bases. The germline V gene has CDR1 SGHRS and CDR2 YFSETQ. This CDR3 has 18 amino acids. J lost 0 bases, V lost 0 bases, and 8 bases had no gene match. The chain's CDR3 is CASSLDPYRGTSYNEQFF. The CDR3, as DNA: TGCGCCAGCAGCTTGGACCCCTACAGGGGGACCTCCTACAATGAGCAGTTCTTC.

The genes are TRBV7-2 and TRBJ1-6; tentatively, D is TRBD1 (5 bases). Germline V lookup: CDR1 SGHTA, CDR2 FQGNSA. The CDR3 sequence is 16 residues long. Trimming removed 3 bases at V and 6 bases at J, with 15 bases between. CDR3 nucleotide sequence: TGTGCCAGCAGCTTTCCCCAGGGAGGACGTAATTCACCCCTCCACTTT. Translated, it gives CASSFPQGGRNSPLHF.

J is TRBJ2-1 and V is TRBV18, with 8 bases identical to TRBD2. The germline CDR1 and CDR2 sequences are KGHSH and LQKENI. The CDR3 is made up of 15 amino acids. The trim removed 8 bases at V and 1 base at J, leaving 7 bases unmatched. The CDR3 is CASAVSGGSYNEQFF. As DNA, the CDR3 is TGTGCCAGCGCAGTGAGCGGGGGTTCCTACAATGAGCAGTTCTTC.

The chain has TRBV9 and TRBJ2-4, with 14 bases that match TRBD2. There are 19 residues in the CDR3. The germline V gene has CDR1 SGDLS and CDR2 YYNGEE. V trimming: 4 bases; J trimming: 2 bases; junction bases outside the gene matches: 11. CDR3 sequence reads: CASSSPGLAGGGTKNIQYF. DNA for the CDR3: TGTGCCAGCAGCTCTCCCGGACTAGCGGGAGGCGGAACCAAAAACATTCAGTACTTC.

J is TRBJ2-4 and V is TRBV27, with 10 bases fitting TRBD1. V lost 5 bases, J lost 6 bases, and 4 bases stayed unmatched. The CDR3 has 14 amino acids. Germline loops: CDR1 MNHEY, CDR2 SMNVEV (reference sequence). CDR3 loop: CASSPRDRGNIQYF. In DNA, the CDR3 is TGTGCCAGCAGTCCACGGGACAGGGGAAACATTCAGTACTTC.

The chain links TRBV12-3 or TRBV12-4 to TRBJ1-2; 7 nucleotides align to TRBD1. The length of the CDR3 is 12 residues. V was clipped by 6 bases and J by 4 bases; unmatched bases: 2. The CDR3: CASRGDSYGYTF. CDR3 nucleotides: TGTGCCAGCAGGGGGGACAGCTATGGCTACACCTTC.

The chain is built from TRBV18 and TRBJ1-2, with a weak D call TRBD1 (5 bases). V dropped 3 bases and J dropped 4 bases, with 9 bases sitting between them. The CDR3 is made up of 13 amino acids. Germline assignment: CDR1 KGHSH and CDR2 LQKENI. In DNA, the CDR3 is TGTGCCAGCTCACCTGGGACTTCCTATGGCTACACCTTC. It specifies CASSPGTSYGYTF.

Comment on this clone: The junction departs from germline at one end; a sequencing error may be responsible. The chain carries TRBV9 and TRBJ2-3, with D uncertain. The CDR3 contains 14 residues. CDR1 is SGDLS, CDR2 YYNGEE, per germline. The CDR3 DNA reads as TGTGCCAGCAGCGTAGGAGGTAGCAGAGATACGCAGTATTTT. It codes for CASSVGGSRDTQYF.

Details on this clone: The junction departs from the called germline gene at one end, perhaps through a read error. The chain has TRBV6-2 or TRBV6-3 and TRBJ2-5, with D perhaps matching TRBD1 (5 bases). The CDR3 has 15 residues. Germline V lookup: CDR1 MNHEY, CDR2 SVGEGT. CDR3 residues: CASSHSGAQQETQYF. CDR3 DNA: TGTGCCAGCAGTCACTCTGGGGCCCAACAAGAGACCCAGTACTTC.

The J gene is TRBJ2-7, the V gene TRBV4-3, with TRBD1 as a possible D gene (5 bases). Deletions cut 0 bases from V and 9 bases from J, with 12 bases between. The CDR3 sequence is 13 residues long. From germline, CDR1 is LGHNA and CDR2 YSLEER. The CDR3 DNA reads as TGCGCCAGCAGCCAAGATACGGGTAGGGGGCAGTACTTC. This codes for CASSQDTGRGQYF.

V usage is TRBV19 and J usage is TRBJ1-1; a weak D match, TRBD1 (5 bases). The CDR3 loop spans 14 amino acids. V was pared by 3 bases and J by 2 bases, with 10 bases between. CDR1 is LNHDA and CDR2 is SQIVND in the germline V gene (reference sequence). Here the CDR3 DNA reads TGTGCCAGTAGTATTCGGGGGACCAACACTGAAGCTTTCTTT. Its translation is CASSIRGTNTEAFF. The full variable domain, its missing parts supplied by reference TRBV19 and TRBJ1-1, is DGGITQSPKYLFRKEGQNVTLSCEQNLNHDAMYWYRQDPGQGLRLIYYSQIVNDFQKGDIAEGYSVSREKKESFPLTVTSAQKNPTAFYLCASSIRGTNTEAFFGQGTRLTVV.

The count of this clone is one. The V and J genes are TRBV25-1 and TRBJ2-1, with D possibly being TRBD2 (6 bases). This CDR3 is 15 amino acids long. V lost 2 bases and J 7 bases, leaving 15 bases between the germline ends. Germline V gene lookup returns CDR1 MGHDK and CDR2 SYGVNS. The CDR3 nucleotides read TGTGCCAGCAGTGAAGGCCGGGAGCGGCAAAATGAGCAGTTCTTC. It codes for CASSEGRERQNEQFF.

The chain has TRBV6-6 and TRBJ2-7; weak D call: TRBD2 (6 bases). The ends were cut back, 6 bases at V and 6 bases at J, with 12 bases in the middle. Looked up from germline, CDR1 is MNHNY and CDR2 is SVGAGI (reference sequence). This CDR3 comprises 12 residues. CDR3 DNA sequence: TGTGCCAGCAGGCCCAACGGGGGCGAGCAGTACTTC. Its protein product is CASRPNGGEQYF.

Points on this clone: The junction shows a germline mismatch at one end, possibly a read error. This chain joins TRBV11-2 and TRBJ2-3; possible D gene TRBD2, 6 bases. The germline V gene encodes CDR1 SGHAT and CDR2 FQNNGV. The CDR3 loop spans 16 amino acids. The CDR3: CASNLDTGLSTDTQYF. The CDR3 region has the DNA TGTGCCAGCAACTTAGATACGGGACTGAGCACAGATACGCAGTATTTT.

V is TRBV19 and J is TRBJ2-7, with 10 bases lining up with TRBD2. V gave up 2 bases and J gave up 2 bases; unmatched junction bases: 6. The germline CDR1 and CDR2 sequences are LNHDA and SQIVND (reference sequence). CDR3 length equals 16 residues. The CDR3 protein is CASSIRASGSTYEQYF. CDR3 in DNA: TGTGCCAGTAGTATACGGGCTAGCGGGAGTACCTACGAGCAGTACTTC. Full variable domain (outside the CDR3, taken from reference TRBV19 and TRBJ2-7): DGGITQSPKYLFRKEGQNVTLSCEQNLNHDAMYWYRQDPGQGLRLIYYSQIVNDFQKGDIAEGYSVSREKKESFPLTVTSAQKNPTAFYLCASSIRASGSTYEQYFGPGTRLTVT.

The genes are TRBV19 and TRBJ2-4; D is undetermined. Per the germline V gene, CDR1 is LNHDA and CDR2 is SQIVND (reference sequence). The CDR3 is made up of 14 amino acids. Trimming took off 1 base at V and 3 bases at J, with 7 bases between the two ends. CDR3 region: CASSIGGYKNIQYF. The DNA of the CDR3 is TGTGCCAGTAGTATAGGAGGTTACAAAAACATTCAGTACTTC. Based on the CDR3 plus reference TRBV19 and TRBJ2-4, the full variable domain is DGGITQSPKYLFRKEGQNVTLSCEQNLNHDAMYWYRQDPGQGLRLIYYSQIVNDFQKGDIAEGYSVSREKKESFPLTVTSAQKNPTAFYLCASSIGGYKNIQYFGAGTRLSVL.

This chain links TRBV2 with TRBJ1-5; D unresolved. Germline lookup yields CDR1 SNHLY and CDR2 FYNNEI. CDR3 length equals 15 residues. V was shortened by 5 bases and J by 0 bases, with 11 bases between the two germline ends. The chain's CDR3 is CASSQAILSNQPQHF. The CDR3 DNA reads as TGTGCCAGCAGTCAGGCCATACTTAGCAATCAGCCCCAGCATTTT.

The chain employs TRBV29-1 and TRBJ1-2; tentatively, D is TRBD1 (6 bases). The CDR3 runs to 13 residues. The V end was cut by 6 bases, the J end by 4 bases, with 15 bases between. Germline CDR1 is SQVTM and CDR2 is ANQGSEA. CDR3 in DNA: TGCAGCGTCCCGCAGGGGTCCAGCTATGGCTACACCTTC. Amino acids: CSVPQGSSYGYTF.